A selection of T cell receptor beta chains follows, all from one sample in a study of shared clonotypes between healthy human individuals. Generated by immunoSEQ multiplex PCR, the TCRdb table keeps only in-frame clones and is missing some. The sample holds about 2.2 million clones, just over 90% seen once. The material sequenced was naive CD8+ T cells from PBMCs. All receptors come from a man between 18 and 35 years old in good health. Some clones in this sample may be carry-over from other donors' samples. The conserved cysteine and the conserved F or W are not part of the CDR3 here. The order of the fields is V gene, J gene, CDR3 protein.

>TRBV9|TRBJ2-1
ASSPSGRTYNEQF
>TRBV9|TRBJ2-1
ASSPPTSGVYNEQF
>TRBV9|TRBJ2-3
ASSATASTDTQY
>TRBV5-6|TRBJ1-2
ASSPGTGARGYT
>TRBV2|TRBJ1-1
ASSAGRNTEAF
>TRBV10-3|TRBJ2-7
AISRLLLDSSYEQY
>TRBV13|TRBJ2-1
ASSSRGSRLAERNEQF
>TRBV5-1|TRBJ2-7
ASSLACQDRN
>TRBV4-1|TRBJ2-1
ASSRVRAGFHNEQF
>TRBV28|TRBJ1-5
ASSPSAYSNQPQH
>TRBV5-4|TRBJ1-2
ASSLVQGDVYT
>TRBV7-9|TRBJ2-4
ASSVGVDIQY
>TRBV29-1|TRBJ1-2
SVVGGGFLGYT
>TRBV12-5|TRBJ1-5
ASGHGLNQPQH
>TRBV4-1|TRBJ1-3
ASSQADRSGNTIY
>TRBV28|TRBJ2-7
ASSSRDTAYEQY
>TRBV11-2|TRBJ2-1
ASSLSLSEYNEQF
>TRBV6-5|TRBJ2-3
ASRPRQGSTDTQY
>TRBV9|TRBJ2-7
ASSPGGTYEQY
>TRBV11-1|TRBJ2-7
ASSFGGSPYEQY
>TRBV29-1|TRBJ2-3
SFNGYISTDTQY
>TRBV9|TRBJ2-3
ASSVIVGGPTVTDTQY
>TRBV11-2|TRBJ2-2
ASSTGRSNTGELF
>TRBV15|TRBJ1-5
ATSRDWSRPASNQPQH
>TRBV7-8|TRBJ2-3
ASSLAGQGDTQY
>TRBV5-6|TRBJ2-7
ASSLASYEQY
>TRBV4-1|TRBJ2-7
ASSQGGSYEQY
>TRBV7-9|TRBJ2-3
ASSPLAGVADTQY
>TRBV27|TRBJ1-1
ASSLGWGLANTEAF
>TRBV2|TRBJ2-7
ASTPTGHYEQY
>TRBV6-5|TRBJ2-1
ASSYFREGNEQF
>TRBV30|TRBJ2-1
AWNEGGRVDEQF
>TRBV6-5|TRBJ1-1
ASSYLDSGTEAF
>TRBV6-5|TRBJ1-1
ASSYQGPGTEAF
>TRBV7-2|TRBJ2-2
ASSWRGPGTGELF
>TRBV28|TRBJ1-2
ASSSYQTLYGYT
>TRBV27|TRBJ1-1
ASGVRWNTEAF
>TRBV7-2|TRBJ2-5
ASSPIRLAGEGQETQY
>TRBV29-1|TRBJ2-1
SVDGAGNYNEQF
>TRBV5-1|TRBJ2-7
ASSLDYNYEQY
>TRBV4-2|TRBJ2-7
ASSQERNRFDEQY
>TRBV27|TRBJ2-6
ASSLIGGTNVLT
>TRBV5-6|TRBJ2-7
ASSLEGYYYEQY
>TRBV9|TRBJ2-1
ASSLATSGGHGEQF
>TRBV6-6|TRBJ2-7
ASSPDRPPLVDEQY
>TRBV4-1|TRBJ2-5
ASSQDEGLAVKETQY
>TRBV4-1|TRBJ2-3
ASSSTGRSDTQY
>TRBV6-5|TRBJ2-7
ASSYSTGDAPYEQY
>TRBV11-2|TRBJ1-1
ASSLATTEAF
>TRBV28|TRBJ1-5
ASSSIGQGAVQPQH
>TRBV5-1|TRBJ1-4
ASSFGWNPTNEKLF
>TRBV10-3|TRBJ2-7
AISGVSYEQY
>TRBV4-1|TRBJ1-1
ASSQVGLGTEAF
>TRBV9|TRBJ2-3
ASSAPGTSGYSSTDTQY